This T cell receptor (beta chain) was retrieved from a study of T cell responses to AZD1222 COVID-19 vaccine. Libraries were prepared by immunoSEQ multiplex PCR; TCRdb keeps only in-frame clonotypes and omits some of them. This sample has more than 110,000 clones; about 93% occur once, and the top ten carry 7.5% to 9.5%. Germline V gene sequence: CDR1 LNHDA, CDR2 SQIVND (reference sequence). V shed 5 bases, J shed 3 bases, and the junction held 3 bases outside the gene matches. CDR3 length: 13 amino acids. The TCR was taken from an adult in good health. The input for sequencing was peripheral blood, taken on day 0 of AZD1222 vaccination. The chain couples TRBV19 to TRBJ1-1, with 7 bases identical to TRBD1. CDR3 bases: TGTGCCAGTAGTCCAGGGGGTGACACTGAAGCTTTCTTT. Protein sequence: CASSPGGDTEAFF.